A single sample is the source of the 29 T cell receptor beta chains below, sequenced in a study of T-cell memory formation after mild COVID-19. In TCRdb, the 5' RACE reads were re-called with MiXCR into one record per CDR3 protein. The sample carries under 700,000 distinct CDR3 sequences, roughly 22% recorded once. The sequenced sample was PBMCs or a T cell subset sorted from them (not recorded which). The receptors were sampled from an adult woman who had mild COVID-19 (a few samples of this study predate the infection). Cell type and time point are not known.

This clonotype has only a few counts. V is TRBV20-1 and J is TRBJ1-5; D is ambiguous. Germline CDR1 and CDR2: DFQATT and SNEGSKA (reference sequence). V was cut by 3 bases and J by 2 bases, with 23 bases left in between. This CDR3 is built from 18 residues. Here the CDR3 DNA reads TGCAGTGCTAGTGCCCGCCTACTCACAAACTGGCGCAATCAGCCCCAGCATTTT. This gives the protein CSASARLLTNWRNQPQHF.

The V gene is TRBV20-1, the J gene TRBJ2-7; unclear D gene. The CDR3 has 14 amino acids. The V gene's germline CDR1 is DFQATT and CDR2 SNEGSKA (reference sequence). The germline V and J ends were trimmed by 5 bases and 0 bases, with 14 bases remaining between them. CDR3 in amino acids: CSALFPTFSYEQYF. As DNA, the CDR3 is TGCAGTGCTTTGTTCCCGACTTTCTCCTACGAGCAGTACTTC.

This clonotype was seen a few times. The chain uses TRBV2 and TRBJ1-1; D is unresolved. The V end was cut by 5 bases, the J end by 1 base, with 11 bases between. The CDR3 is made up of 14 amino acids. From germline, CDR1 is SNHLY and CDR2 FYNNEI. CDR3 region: CASSQGPQNTEAFF. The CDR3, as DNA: TGTGCCAGCAGTCAAGGACCGCAGAACACTGAAGCTTTCTTT. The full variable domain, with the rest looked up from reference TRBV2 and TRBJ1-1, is EPEVTQTPSHQVTQMGQEVILRCVPISNHLYFYWYRQILGQKVEFLVSFYNNEISEKSEIFDDQFSVERPDGSNFTLKIRSTKLEDSAMYFCASSQGPQNTEAFFGQGTRLTVV.

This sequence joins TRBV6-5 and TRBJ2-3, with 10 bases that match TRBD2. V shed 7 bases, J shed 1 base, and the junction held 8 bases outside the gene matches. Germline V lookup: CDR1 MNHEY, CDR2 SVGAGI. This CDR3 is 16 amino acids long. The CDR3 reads CASNIAGGLGTDTQYF. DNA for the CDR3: TGTGCCAGCAACATAGCGGGAGGATTGGGCACAGATACGCAGTATTTT.

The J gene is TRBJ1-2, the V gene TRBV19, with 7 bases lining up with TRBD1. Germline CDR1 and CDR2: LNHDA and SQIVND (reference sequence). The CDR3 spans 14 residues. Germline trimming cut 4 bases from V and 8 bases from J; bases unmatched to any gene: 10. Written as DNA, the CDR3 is TGTGCCAGTAGTACACCGACAGGGTTGAGGGGCTACACCTTC. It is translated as CASSTPTGLRGYTF.

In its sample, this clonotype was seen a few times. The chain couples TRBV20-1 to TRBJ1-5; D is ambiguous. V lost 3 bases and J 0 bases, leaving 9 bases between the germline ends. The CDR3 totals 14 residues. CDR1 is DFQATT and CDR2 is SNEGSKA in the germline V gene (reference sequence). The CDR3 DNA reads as TGCAGTGCTAGGGTAGATTATAGCAATCAGCCCCAGCATTTT. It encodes CSARVDYSNQPQHF.

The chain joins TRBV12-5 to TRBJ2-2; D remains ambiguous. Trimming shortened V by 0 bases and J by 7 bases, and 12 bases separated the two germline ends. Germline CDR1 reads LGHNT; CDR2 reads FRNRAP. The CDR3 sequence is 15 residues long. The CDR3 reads CASGLVLGLGGELFF. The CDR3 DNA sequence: TGTGCTAGTGGTTTGGTACTTGGGTTAGGCGGGGAGCTGTTTTTT.

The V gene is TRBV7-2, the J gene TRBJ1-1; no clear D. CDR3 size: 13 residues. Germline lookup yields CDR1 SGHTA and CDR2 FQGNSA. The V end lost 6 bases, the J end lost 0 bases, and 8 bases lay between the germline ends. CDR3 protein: CASSPMMNTEAFF. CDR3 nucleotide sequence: TGTGCCAGCAGTCCAATGATGAACACTGAAGCTTTCTTT.

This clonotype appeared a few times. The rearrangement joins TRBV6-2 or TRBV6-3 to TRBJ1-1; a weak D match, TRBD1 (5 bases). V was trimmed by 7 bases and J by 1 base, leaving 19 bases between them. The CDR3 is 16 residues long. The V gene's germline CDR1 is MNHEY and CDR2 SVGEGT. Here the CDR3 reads CASTDVGEIGNTEAFF. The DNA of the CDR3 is TGTGCCAGCACCGATGTAGGGGAGATTGGGAACACTGAAGCTTTCTTT.

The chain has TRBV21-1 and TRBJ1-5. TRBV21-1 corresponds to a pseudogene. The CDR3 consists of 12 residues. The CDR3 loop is CASLHNHQPQHF. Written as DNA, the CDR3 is TGTGCCAGCCTTCACAATCATCAGCCCCAGCATTTT.

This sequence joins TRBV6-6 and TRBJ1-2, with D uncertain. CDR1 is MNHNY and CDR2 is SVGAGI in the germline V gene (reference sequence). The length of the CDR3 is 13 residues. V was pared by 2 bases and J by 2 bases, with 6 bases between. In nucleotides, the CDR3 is TGTGCCAGCAGTTACCCAGGAAACTATGGCTACACCTTC. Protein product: CASSYPGNYGYTF.

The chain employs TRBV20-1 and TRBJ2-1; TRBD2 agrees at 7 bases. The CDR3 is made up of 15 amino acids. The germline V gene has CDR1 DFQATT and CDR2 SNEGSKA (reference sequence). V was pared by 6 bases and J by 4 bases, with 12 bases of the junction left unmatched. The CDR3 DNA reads TGCAGTGCAAAGTCGACCGGGGGGTATTACAATGAGCAGTTCTTC. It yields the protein CSAKSTGGYYNEQFF.

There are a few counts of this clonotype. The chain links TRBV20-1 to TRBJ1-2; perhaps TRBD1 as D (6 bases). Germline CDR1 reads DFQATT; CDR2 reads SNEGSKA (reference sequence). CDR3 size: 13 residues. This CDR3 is CSNQKTQGWGYTF. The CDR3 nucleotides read TGCAGCAACCAAAAGACACAGGGATGGGGCTACACCTTC.

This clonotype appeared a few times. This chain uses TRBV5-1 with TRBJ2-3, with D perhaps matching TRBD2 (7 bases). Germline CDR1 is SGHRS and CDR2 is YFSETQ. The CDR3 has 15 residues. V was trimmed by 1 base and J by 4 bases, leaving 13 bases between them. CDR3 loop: CASSLRGGASDTQYF. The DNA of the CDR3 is TGCGCCAGCAGCTTGCGAGGGGGGGCGTCAGATACGCAGTATTTT.

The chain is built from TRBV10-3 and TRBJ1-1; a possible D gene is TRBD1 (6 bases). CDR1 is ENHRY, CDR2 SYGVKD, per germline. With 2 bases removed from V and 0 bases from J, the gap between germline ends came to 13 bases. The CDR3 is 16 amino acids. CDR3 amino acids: CAISEKSGVMNTEAFF. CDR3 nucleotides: TGTGCCATCAGTGAGAAGTCAGGGGTCATGAACACTGAAGCTTTCTTT.

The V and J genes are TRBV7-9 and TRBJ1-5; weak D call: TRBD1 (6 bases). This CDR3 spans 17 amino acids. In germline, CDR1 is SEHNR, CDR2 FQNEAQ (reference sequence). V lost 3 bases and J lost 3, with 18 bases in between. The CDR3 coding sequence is TGTGCCAGCAGCTTCGATGAGGCAGGGGCCCTCAATCAGCCCCAGCATTTT. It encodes CASSFDEAGALNQPQHF.

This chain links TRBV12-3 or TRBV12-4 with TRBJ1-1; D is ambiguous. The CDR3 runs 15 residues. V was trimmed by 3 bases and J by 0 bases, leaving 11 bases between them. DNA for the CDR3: TGTGCCAGCAGTTTCGATACTCTGCTGAACACTGAAGCTTTCTTT. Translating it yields CASSFDTLLNTEAFF.

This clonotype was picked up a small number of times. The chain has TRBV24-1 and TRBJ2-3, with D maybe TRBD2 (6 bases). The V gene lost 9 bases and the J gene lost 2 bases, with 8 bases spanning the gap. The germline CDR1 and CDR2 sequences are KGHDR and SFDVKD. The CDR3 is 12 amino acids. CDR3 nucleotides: TGTGCCACCGGGACTTTCACAGATACGCAGTATTTT. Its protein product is CATGTFTDTQYF.

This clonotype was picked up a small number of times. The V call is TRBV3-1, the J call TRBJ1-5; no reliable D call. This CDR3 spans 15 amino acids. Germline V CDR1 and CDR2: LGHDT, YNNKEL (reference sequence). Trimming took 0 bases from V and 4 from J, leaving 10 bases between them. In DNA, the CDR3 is TGTGCCAGCAGCCAAGATGTCACAAAGAATCAGCCCCAGCATTTT. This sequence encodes CASSQDVTKNQPQHF.

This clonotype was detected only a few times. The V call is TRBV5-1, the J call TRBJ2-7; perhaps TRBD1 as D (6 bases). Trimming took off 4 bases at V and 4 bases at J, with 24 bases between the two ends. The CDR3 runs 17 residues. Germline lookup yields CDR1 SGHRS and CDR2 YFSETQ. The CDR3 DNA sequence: TGCGCCAGCAGCCCCGAGAACGCACAGGGACCCTTTTACGAGCAGTACTTC. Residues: CASSPENAQGPFYEQYF.

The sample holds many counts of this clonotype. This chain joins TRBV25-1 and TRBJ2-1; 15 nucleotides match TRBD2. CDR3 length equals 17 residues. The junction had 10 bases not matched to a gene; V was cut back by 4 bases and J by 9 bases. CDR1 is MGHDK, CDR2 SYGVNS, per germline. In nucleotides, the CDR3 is TGTGCCAGCAGTGCGCACGTCGGGACTAGCGGGGGGCCTGAGCAGTTCTTC. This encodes CASSAHVGTSGGPEQFF.

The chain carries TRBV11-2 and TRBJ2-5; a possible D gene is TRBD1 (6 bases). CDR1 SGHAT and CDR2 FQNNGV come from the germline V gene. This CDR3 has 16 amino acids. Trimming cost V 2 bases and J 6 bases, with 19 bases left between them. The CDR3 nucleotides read TGTGCCAGCAGCTTAAATTCAGGGGACCTCCGAAAGACCCAGTACTTC. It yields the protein CASSLNSGDLRKTQYF.

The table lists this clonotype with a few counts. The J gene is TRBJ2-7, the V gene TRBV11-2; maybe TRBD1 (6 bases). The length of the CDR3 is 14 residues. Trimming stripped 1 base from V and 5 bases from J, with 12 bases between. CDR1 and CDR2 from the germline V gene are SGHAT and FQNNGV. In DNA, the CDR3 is TGTGCCAGCAGCTTAGCGGGCAGGGGAAACGAGCAGTACTTC. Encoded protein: CASSLAGRGNEQYF.

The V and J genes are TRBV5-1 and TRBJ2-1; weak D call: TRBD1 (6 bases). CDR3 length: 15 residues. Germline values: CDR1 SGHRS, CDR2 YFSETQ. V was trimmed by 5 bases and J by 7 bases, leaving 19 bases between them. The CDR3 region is CASSRVRDNGNEQFF. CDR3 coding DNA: TGCGCCAGCAGTCGCGTCCGGGACAACGGGAATGAGCAGTTCTTC.

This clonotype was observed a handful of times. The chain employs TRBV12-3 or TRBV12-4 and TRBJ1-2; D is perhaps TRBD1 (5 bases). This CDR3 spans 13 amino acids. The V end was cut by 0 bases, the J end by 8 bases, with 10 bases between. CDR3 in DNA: TGTGCCAGCAGTTTAGCCCGCGGGGGAGGCTACACCTTC. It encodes CASSLARGGGYTF.

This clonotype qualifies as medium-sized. The CDR3: CASSFTRGVSDEQFF. DNA of the CDR3: TGCGCCAGCAGCTTTACGAGGGGCGTTAGCGATGAGCAGTTCTTC. The V call is TRBV5-1, the J call TRBJ2-1; D might be TRBD1 or TRBD2, each matching 5 bases. CDR1 is SGHRS and CDR2 is YFSETQ in the germline V gene. The V end was cut by 2 bases, the J end by 8 bases, with 17 bases between. The CDR3 has 15 amino acids.

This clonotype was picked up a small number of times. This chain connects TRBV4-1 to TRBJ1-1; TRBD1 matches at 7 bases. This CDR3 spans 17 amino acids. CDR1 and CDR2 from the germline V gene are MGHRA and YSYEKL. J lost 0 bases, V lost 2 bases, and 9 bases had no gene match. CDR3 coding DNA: TGCGCCAGCAGCCAACCAAGACAGGGCGTAGTGAACACTGAAGCTTTCTTT. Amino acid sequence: CASSQPRQGVVNTEAFF.

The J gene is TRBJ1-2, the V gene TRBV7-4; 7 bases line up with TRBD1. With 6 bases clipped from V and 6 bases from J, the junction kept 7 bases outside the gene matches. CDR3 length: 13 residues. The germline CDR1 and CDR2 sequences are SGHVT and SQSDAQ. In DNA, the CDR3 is TGTGCCAGCAGTCCCGGGACAGTACATGGCTACACCTTC. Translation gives CASSPGTVHGYTF.

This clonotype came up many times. CDR3 sequence (DNA): TGCAGTGCTAGAGATCCCCAGGGAATCGAGCAGTACTTC. This sequence encodes CSARDPQGIEQYF. The rearrangement joins TRBV20-1 to TRBJ2-7; TRBD1 might be the D (5 bases). Germline V gene sequence: CDR1 DFQATT, CDR2 SNEGSKA (reference sequence). V lost 0 bases to trimming and J lost 6 bases, with 12 bases between them. The CDR3 runs to 13 residues.